This T cell receptor beta chain stems from a study of blood T cell repertoires in COVID-19. Study in general: Samples of COVID-19 (acute and convalescent) were obtained from the United States, Italy and Spain. PBMCs, B-cell-depleted T cells, or T cells provided the cDNA or gDNA that made up the material.

Study processing details: Cell counts per sample came from amplifying reference gene primers. The repertoire was sequenced with immunoSEQ multiplex PCR; TCRdb's copy has only in-frame clones and lacks some. That table is the source of V, J and clone size, and D and trimming were worked out from the DNA. The sample contains thousands of clones, about 91% of which appear only once. Trimming took 4 bases from V and 2 from J; bases not matched to a gene: 10. The CDR3 is 18 residues long. CDR1 is SEHNR and CDR2 is FQNEAQ in the germline V gene (reference sequence). The chain couples TRBV7-9 to TRBJ2-7, with TRBD2 identical over 14 bases. Sequences were obtained from peripheral blood. The sequence came from a woman aged 45-59 years with active COVID-19. In DNA form, the CDR3 reads TGTGCCAGCAGCTCGACTAGCGGGAGGGCCGTAGGGGCCTACGAGCAGTACTTC. Encoded protein: CASSSTSGRAVGAYEQYF.